This TCR beta chain was profiled in a study of blood T cell repertoires in COVID-19. Study at large: Samples representing acute and convalescent COVID-19 were sourced from the United States, Italy and Spain. The cDNA or gDNA used as material had been derived from T cells, B-cell-depleted T cells, or PBMCs.

Original processing notes: By means of reference gene primer amplification, nucleated cell counts were estimated. The repertoire was sequenced with immunoSEQ multiplex PCR; TCRdb's copy has only in-frame clones and lacks some. The DNA gave D and trimming, while V, J and clone size come from that table. The profile covers fewer than 200,000 clones, with 80% to 85% appearing a single time and roughly 9.1% taken by the ten largest. Looked up from germline, CDR1 is LGHDT and CDR2 is YNNKEL (reference sequence). Trimming at V came to 2 bases and at J to 5 bases, leaving 5 bases not matched to a gene. This CDR3 contains 15 residues.

V is TRBV3-1 (or the pseudogene TRBV3-2) and J is TRBJ2-2, with 7 bases that match TRBD1. The receptor was isolated from a woman of 80 years or more with active or convalescent COVID-19. Sequenced sample: peripheral blood. The CDR3 DNA sequence: TGTGCCAGCAGCCAAACAACAGGGGCGACCGGGGAGCTGTTTTTT. Residues: CASSQTTGATGELFF.